The clone carrying this T cell receptor (beta chain) turned up a few times. Its antigen is not identified. Germline loops: CDR1 SGHNT, CDR2 YYREEE (reference sequence). The V end was cut by 6 bases, the J end by 1 base, with 10 bases between. This CDR3 region has 13 residues. The data are from a study of T cell repertoires in cytomegalovirus infection. Study-level background: Public signatures in TCR beta pointed to CMV infection and matching HLA type. Whole-study results and caveats: CMV carriers having the relevant HLA were flagged by cumulative public TCR beta family frequency.

TCRdb passed the reads through MiXCR, listing each CDR3 protein once. This table holds over 250,000 distinct CDR3 sequences, about 20% found once. This sequence originates from a human donor in good health (CMV status not recorded). Some clones in this sample may be carry-over from other donors' samples. The chain couples TRBV5-4 to TRBJ1-1; unclear D gene. Sequenced here: cultured PBMCs, sampled from culture after CMV antigen stimulation. CDR3 in amino acids: CASKAEANTEAFF. In DNA, the CDR3 is TGTGCCAGCAAGGCAGAGGCGAACACTGAAGCTTTCTTT. Variable domain in full (rest from reference TRBV5-4 and TRBJ1-1): ETGVTQSPTHLIKTRGQQVTLRCSSQSGHNTVSWYQQALGQGPQFIFQYYREEENGRGNFPPRFSGLQFPNYSSELNVNALELDDSALYLCASKAEANTEAFFGQGTRLTVV.